This T cell receptor beta chain was captured in a study of blood T cell repertoires in COVID-19. Study details: Samples taken during acute and convalescent COVID-19 were collected in the United States, Italy and Spain. T cells, B-cell-depleted T cells, or PBMCs supplied cDNA or gDNA.

This clone was observed at least ten times. V was pared by 4 bases and J by 4 bases, with 4 bases of the junction left unmatched. Germline V gene sequence: CDR1 LGHDT, CDR2 YNNKEL (reference sequence). This CDR3 contains 14 residues. As processed by the authors: The assay estimated nucleated cells by amplifying reference gene primers. Assay: immunoSEQ multiplex PCR; the TCRdb copy retains only in-frame clones and omits some. Clone size and V and J calls were adopted from that table, with D and trimming inferred from the DNA. In the table there are more than 140,000 clones, about four fifths of which are singletons.

Sequenced material: peripheral blood. This receptor was taken from a human donor in a cohort sampled during active COVID-19. The chain has TRBV3-1 (or the pseudogene TRBV3-2) and TRBJ2-5; 9 bases agree with TRBD2. The CDR3 loop is CASSRLAEAETQYF. CDR3 sequence (DNA): TGTGCCAGCAGCCGACTAGCGGAGGCAGAGACCCAGTACTTC.